This entry concerns a single TCR beta chain. This clonotype was recorded at least ten times. Its target antigen remains unknown. It has no much larger one-base neighbor in the sample; base qualities were not kept. CDR3 length: 14 amino acids, cysteine to phenylalanine. CDR3 DNA is the only sequence kept; it has 42 bases, read in frame from the first base. Unmatched junction bases come to 8, with V trimmed by 0 bases and J by 11 bases. Taken from the germline V gene (reference sequence), the CDR1 and CDR2 loops are LNHNV and YYDKDF. Receptors were amplified or captured by 5' RACE. Sequencing took place on an Illumina HiSeq 2500. A second PCR of roughly 6 to 11 cycles was performed with a sample-barcoded 5' primer and a J-beta primer mix. A unique molecular identifier was introduced onto each TCR beta cDNA molecule by a template-switch 5' adaptor carrying 12 random nucleotides. Each sample yielded at least 2.5 million CDR3-containing paired-end reads. First-strand cDNA was synthesized from all RNA with the Mint cDNA synthesis kit, primed by a TRBC-specific oligonucleotide. After uracil-DNA glycosylase treatment, a first 18-cycle PCR used universal primers M1SS and BC2_uni_R on all cDNA. The paper's data handling went like this. Normalization of each sample was performed by random selection of 1 million high-quality reads, each carrying a distinct molecular identifier. Instead of being binned into consensus sequences, reads with shared molecular identifiers were discarded. MiTCR, with a Q25 quality threshold and the strictest error-elimination algorithm, was used for CDR3 identification, clonotype clustering and error correction. A nonparametric unseen species model using Euler transformation provided a lower-bound estimate of total TCR beta diversity. TCRdb applied fastp at Q25 and MiXCR to the public reads, then kept only in-frame beta chains. Every entry covers one CDR3 protein and lists the most common genes and DNA from its rows. The V and J calls and clone size come from TCRdb's table, not from the authors' own analysis. The sample table shows roughly 640,000 distinct CDR3 sequences, and approximately 30% are seen once. Of the sample, approximately 14% falls within the top ten clones.

This sample is drawn from a study of blood T cells in healthy people across ages (dated by TCRdb to the mid-2010s). Broadly, across the study: In model experiments, template switching captured roughly one uniquely barcoded TCR beta cDNA molecule for every two T cells. Two additional independent replicas of 1 million unique cDNA reads from the same blood draw were analyzed for two donors (one aged 18 to 30 and one aged 80 or older). To avoid experimental bias, donors of different ages were spread randomly across the sequencing lanes. Using deep sequencing normalized with unique cDNA molecular identifiers, the study measured how TCR beta repertoire diversity changes with age. Donors were grouped into four age groups: young (average approximately 16 years), middle-aged (about 38), aged (roughly 67) and long-lived (just over 80).

Beyond this particular receptor, the publication reports: Estimates of total diversity based on one million sequenced T cells were considered lower bounds and underestimates. There was a strong correlation between observed TCR beta diversity and the percentage of naive T cells measured by flow cytometry. The long-lived group showed more naive CD4+ T cells, fewer expanded clones and increased TCR diversity than the aged group, suggesting age selection. Donor CMV infection status was unknown, potentially confounding age-related changes in expanded clonotypes. Since profiling was done on bulk unsorted PBMCs, naive and antigen-experienced compartments could not be conclusively compared. Observed TCR beta diversity per million T cells fell roughly linearly with age, and a significant reduction was already apparent by age about 36.

The donors were 40 or so Caucasian individuals from Russia, aged 6 to 90 years, who were systemically healthy. Each donor gave 8 to 10 milliliters of peripheral blood, drawn into EDTA-treated Vacutainer tubes. Ficoll-Paque density-gradient centrifugation was used to isolate PBMCs, with at least 6.5 million per sample. Trizol reagent was used to extract total RNA from PBMCs, with at least 6 micrograms per sample. Naive CD45RAhigh/CD27high T cell percentages were measured by flow cytometry on a PBMC aliquot from every donor. Sequences were obtained from blood. This receptor was identified in a woman over 75 in good health. The rearranged chain carries TRBV15 and TRBJ1-1, with 8 junctional bases fitting TRBD1. The DNA sequence reads TGTGCCACCAGCAGAGATATGGCAGGGGGCGTTGCTTTCTTT. This gives the protein CATSRDMAGGVAFF.